A single sample gave rise to the 16 T cell receptor beta chains below, sequenced in a study of radiotherapy plus CTLA-4 blockade in lung cancer. Some clones are missing from TCRdb's copy, which holds only in-frame ones; the method was immunoSEQ multiplex PCR. The table records tens of thousands of clones, about 87% of them present only once. Sequencing used peripheral blood, obtained from a patient treated with radiotherapy plus ipilimumab. The receptors derive from a human donor with non-small cell lung cancer that progressed on radiotherapy plus ipilimumab.

The gene calls are TRBV6-5 and TRBJ1-1, with 9 bases fitting TRBD1. J gave up 7 bases and V 2 bases, and 2 bases lay outside the gene matches. CDR3 size: 13 residues. Per germline, CDR1 MNHEY and CDR2 SVGAGI. The CDR3 protein is CASSYGQGIEAFF. For the CDR3, the DNA is TGTGCCAGCAGTTACGGACAGGGGATTGAAGCTTTCTTT.

In its sample, this clone was seen once. The rearrangement uses TRBV5-6 and TRBJ2-1, with D maybe TRBD1 (7 bases). In germline, CDR1 is SGHDT, CDR2 YYEEEE. The CDR3 is 15 amino acids. The ends were cut back, 6 bases at V and 2 bases at J, with 15 bases in the middle. Here the CDR3 reads CASNLQGEAYNEQFF. The CDR3, as DNA: TGTGCCAGCAACCTGCAGGGGGAGGCCTACAATGAGCAGTTCTTC.

The CDR3 loop is CASSHDGLASGSDTQYF. Written as DNA, the CDR3 is TGTGCCAGCAGCCATGATGGGCTAGCCTCGGGTTCAGATACGCAGTATTTT. The rearrangement links TRBV4-2 to TRBJ2-3; TRBD2 might be the D (5 bases). Per germline, CDR1 LGHNA and CDR2 YNFKEQ. Trimming left V 3 bases short and J 4 bases short, with 20 bases between. The CDR3 runs to 17 residues.

The chain combines TRBV6-5 with TRBJ2-5, with 10 positions matching TRBD2. Germline-derived CDR1 and CDR2 are MNHEY and SVGAGI. The CDR3 is 12 residues long. J gave up 9 bases and V 7 bases, and 5 bases lay outside the gene matches. CDR3 loop: CASNSGGWAQYF. The CDR3, as DNA: TGTGCCAGCAATAGCGGGGGGTGGGCCCAGTACTTC.

V gene TRBV7-2 combines with J gene TRBJ2-1; 8 bases are a match to TRBD2. The CDR3 has 14 amino acids. J lost 9 bases, V lost 3 bases, and 7 bases had no gene match. Germline loops: CDR1 SGHTA, CDR2 FQGNSA. The DNA for the CDR3 is TGTGCCAGCAGCTTCGGCGGGGGGAATCGTGAGCAGTTCTTC. Translating it yields CASSFGGGNREQFF.

This clone has just a few counts. The rearrangement links TRBV7-9 to TRBJ1-4; TRBD1 might be the D (5 bases). Germline assignment: CDR1 SEHNR and CDR2 FQNEAQ (reference sequence). This CDR3 has 15 amino acids. Trimming stripped 5 bases from V and 8 bases from J, with 18 bases between. CDR3 protein: CASSDTSRGKEKLFF. Written as DNA, the CDR3 is TGTGCCAGCAGCGACACCAGCCGGGGGAAAGAAAAACTGTTTTTT.

The chain couples TRBV4-2 to TRBJ2-7; 9 bases are a match to TRBD2. V was pared by 3 bases and J by 2 bases, with 8 bases of the junction left unmatched. The CDR3 sequence is 16 residues long. CDR1 and CDR2 (germline): LGHNA, YNFKEQ. The CDR3 DNA is TGTGCCAGCAGCCAGGAAGAGACTAGCGGTACCTACGAGCAGTACTTC. Its translation is CASSQEETSGTYEQYF.

V and J are TRBV5-6 and TRBJ2-5, with D perhaps assigned TRBD1 or TRBD2 (5 bases each). The germline CDR1 and CDR2 sequences are SGHDT and YYEEEE. The CDR3 consists of 13 residues. V gave up 0 bases and J gave up 4 bases, with 7 bases separating them. The chain's CDR3 is CASSLAGRETQYF. The CDR3 bases are TGTGCCAGCAGCTTGGCAGGGAGAGAGACCCAGTACTTC.

The chain recombines TRBV4-3 with TRBJ1-2, with unresolved D. CDR3 size: 17 residues. The V end lost 0 bases, the J end lost 0 bases, and 14 bases lay between the germline ends. Germline V gene data show CDR1 as LGHNA and CDR2 as YSLEER. CDR3 loop: CASSQDGVDAANYGYTF. The CDR3 DNA reads as TGCGCCAGCAGCCAAGATGGGGTGGACGCCGCTAACTATGGCTACACCTTC.

The chain combines TRBV5-5 with TRBJ1-5; D possibly corresponds to TRBD1 (5 bases). V was clipped by 0 bases and J by 5 bases, with 9 bases between them. CDR1 SGHKS and CDR2 YYEKEE come from the germline V gene (reference sequence). The CDR3 sequence is 14 residues long. This CDR3 is CASSLAAGDQPQHF. CDR3 bases: TGTGCCAGCAGCTTGGCCGCGGGGGATCAGCCCCAGCATTTT.

CDR3: CAISERTGGVSGYTF. CDR3 nucleotide sequence: TGTGCCATCAGTGAGCGGACAGGGGGGGTTAGTGGCTACACCTTC. The chain recombines TRBV10-3 with TRBJ1-2, with 10 bases matching TRBD1. The J segment lost 7 bases and the V segment lost 2 bases, leaving 7 bases of the junction unmatched. Germline V gives CDR1 ENHRY, CDR2 SYGVKD. The CDR3 consists of 15 residues.

This CDR3 is CSVEPRDDGYTF. In nucleotides, the CDR3 is TGCAGCGTTGAGCCCAGGGACGATGGCTACACCTTC. This sequence joins TRBV29-1 and TRBJ1-2; D is perhaps TRBD1 (5 bases). Germline CDR1 is SQVTM and CDR2 is ANQGSEA. The CDR3 has 12 residues. V lost 3 bases to trimming and J lost 6 bases, with 11 bases between them.

This chain links TRBV7-2 with TRBJ2-5, with D perhaps being TRBD1 or TRBD2 (5 bases each). The CDR3 spans 16 residues. CDR1 SGHTA and CDR2 FQGNSA come from the germline V gene. The ends were cut back, 5 bases at V and 5 bases at J, with 21 bases in the middle. The CDR3 coding sequence is TGTGCCAGCAGCCAAACCGGGACGGGCGGATGGGAGACCCAGTACTTC. This encodes CASSQTGTGGWETQYF.

The rearrangement joins TRBV6-6 to TRBJ1-1, with D hard to call. The ends were cut back, 9 bases at V and 0 bases at J, with 11 bases in the middle. This CDR3 contains 13 residues. Germline loops: CDR1 MNHNY, CDR2 SVGAGI (reference sequence). Written as DNA, the CDR3 is TGTGCCAGACGATTATTCATGAACACTGAAGCTTTCTTT. Translation gives CARRLFMNTEAFF.

The chain links TRBV7-2 to TRBJ1-5, with D tentatively TRBD1 (6 bases). With 5 bases removed from V and 6 bases from J, the gap between germline ends came to 11 bases. In germline, CDR1 is SGHTA, CDR2 FQGNSA. The CDR3 sequence is 13 residues long. The CDR3 region has the DNA TGTGCCAGCAGCATTACAGGGTTTCAGCCCCAGCATTTT. It yields the protein CASSITGFQPQHF.

The count of this clone is one. The V and J genes are TRBV5-3 and TRBJ1-2; D remains ambiguous. TRBV5-3 is classed as an ORF, of uncertain function. With 0 bases removed from V and 4 bases from J, the gap between germline ends came to 13 bases. This CDR3 has 15 amino acids. The CDR3 is CARSLEQRTSYGYTF. CDR3 bases: TGTGCCAGAAGCTTGGAACAGAGGACTTCCTATGGCTACACCTTC.